Shown below are 19 T cell receptor beta chains from a single sample sequenced in a study of T cell changes during pregnancy in multiple sclerosis. Clones were read by immunoSEQ multiplex PCR, and TCRdb kept only the in-frame ones, dropping some. Of tens of thousands of clones in the sample, 80% to 90% were seen once. Source: CD4+ T cells from peripheral blood mononuclear cells, taken in the first trimester of pregnancy. These receptors originate from a female donor in good health, enrolled as a control in a pregnancy study.

The chain uses TRBV25-1 and TRBJ1-3; maybe TRBD1 (5 bases). Trimming stripped 8 bases from V and 0 bases from J, with 14 bases between. CDR3 size: 15 residues. Germline V gene data show CDR1 as MGHDK and CDR2 as SYGVNS. The CDR3 sequence is CASSEGVNSGNTIYF. The DNA for the CDR3 is TGTGCCAGCTCCGAAGGGGTGAACTCTGGAAACACCATATATTTT.

The genes are TRBV28 and TRBJ1-2; 8 bases are a match to TRBD1. Germline V gene sequence: CDR1 MDHEN, CDR2 SYDVKM. This CDR3 contains 15 residues. V lost 4 bases and J lost 4; bases outside the gene matches: 8. The CDR3 DNA sequence: TGTGCCAGCAGTTCCCAGGGGGCGCTTGGCTATGGCTACACCTTC. Translating it yields CASSSQGALGYGYTF.

The rearrangement links TRBV19 to TRBJ1-1; no firm D call. V was cut by 1 base and J by 3 bases, with 15 bases left in between. Germline values: CDR1 LNHDA, CDR2 SQIVND (reference sequence). CDR3 size: 16 residues. In DNA form, the CDR3 reads TGTGCCAGTAGTATAGGTAGAGGGATTGGCCACACTGAAGCTTTCTTT. Amino acid sequence: CASSIGRGIGHTEAFF.

The CDR3 bases are TGTGCCAGCAGCTTAACGGGGACAAGCCTTTGGACCGGGGAGCTGTTTTTT. Residues: CASSLTGTSLWTGELFF. The chain employs TRBV7-3 and TRBJ2-2; a possible D gene is TRBD1 (6 bases). The CDR3 has 17 residues. Germline V gene sequence: CDR1 SGHTA, CDR2 FQGTGA. V lost 0 bases and J lost 5, with 16 bases in between.

CDR3 nucleotides: TGTGCCAGCAGCGCCCAAGGGGGGGCTTCCTACAATGAGCAGTTCTTC. The encoded protein is CASSAQGGASYNEQFF. The chain uses TRBV7-3 and TRBJ2-1; D might be TRBD2 (7 bases). This CDR3 has 16 amino acids. CDR1 is SGHTA and CDR2 is FQGTGA in the germline V gene. Trimming removed 5 bases at V and 1 base at J, with 15 bases between.

The chain couples TRBV5-1 to TRBJ2-7; no firm D call. Per germline, CDR1 SGHRS and CDR2 YFSETQ. Trimming took off 2 bases at V and 2 bases at J, with 20 bases between the two ends. This CDR3 contains 17 residues. CDR3 amino acids: CASSLSFKSKTPYEQYF. The CDR3 coding sequence is TGCGCCAGCAGCTTAAGTTTTAAGTCCAAAACTCCCTACGAGCAGTACTTC.

The J gene is TRBJ2-2, the V gene TRBV5-1; 13 bases match TRBD2. Germline V gene data show CDR1 as SGHRS and CDR2 as YFSETQ. V was clipped by 3 bases and J by 3 bases; unmatched bases: 2. The CDR3 runs 16 residues. The CDR3: CASSSTSGGYTGELFF. In DNA, the CDR3 is TGCGCCAGCAGCTCGACTAGCGGGGGGTACACCGGGGAGCTGTTTTTT. The variable domain in full, with the rest retrieved from reference TRBV5-1 and TRBJ2-2, is KAGVTQTPRYLIKTRGQQVTLSCSPISGHRSVSWYQQTPGQGLQFLFEYFSETQRNKGNFPGRFSGRQFSNSRSEMNVSTLELGDSALYLCASSSTSGGYTGELFFGEGSRLTVL.

The chain combines TRBV13 with TRBJ1-5, with D perhaps TRBD1 (5 bases). Deletions cut 0 bases from V and 2 bases from J, with 11 bases between. CDR3 length: 16 amino acids. CDR1 is PRHDT, CDR2 FYEKMQ, per germline (reference sequence). The CDR3 bases are TGTGCCAGCAGCTTAGGCGGGCGCAGGGGCAATCAGCCCCAGCATTTT. It codes for CASSLGGRRGNQPQHF.

J is TRBJ2-1 and V is TRBV10-3; TRBD1 matches at 8 bases. Per the germline V gene, CDR1 is ENHRY and CDR2 is SYGVKD. The J segment lost 1 base and the V segment lost 2 bases, leaving 1 base of the junction unmatched. The CDR3 has 15 amino acids. The CDR3, as DNA: TGTGCCATCAGTGAGGGACAGGGATCCTACAATGAGCAGTTCTTC. Translating gives CAISEGQGSYNEQFF.

The chain is built from TRBV19 and TRBJ2-5, with D tentatively TRBD2 (6 bases). Germline V gene sequence: CDR1 LNHDA, CDR2 SQIVND (reference sequence). V shed 7 bases and J shed 5 bases, with 14 bases lying between them. The CDR3 extends over 13 amino acids. Written as DNA, the CDR3 is TGTGCCAGTAAACGCGTTGGGGGGGAGACCCAGTACTTC. Encoded protein: CASKRVGGETQYF.

This CDR3 reads CASSQARGGSNTGELFF. The CDR3 nucleotides are TGTGCCAGCAGCCAAGCCCGAGGAGGGTCGAACACCGGGGAGCTGTTTTTT. The chain combines TRBV14 with TRBJ2-2; a weak D match, TRBD2 (6 bases). CDR1 is SGHDN and CDR2 is FVKESK in the germline V gene. Trimming took 1 base from V and 0 from J, leaving 12 bases between them. The CDR3 sequence is 17 residues long.

The chain couples TRBV21-1 to TRBJ1-2; the table's D call, TRBD1, was not checked against the DNA. TRBV21-1 is termed a pseudogene. This CDR3 comprises 15 residues. This chain's CDR3 is CASIAVQGADYGYTF. CDR3 nucleotide sequence: TGTGCCAGCATCGCGGTGCAGGGGGCCGACTATGGCTACACCTTC.

This clone was found once. The chain joins TRBV5-1 to TRBJ2-1; TRBD1 matches 7 bases. The V and J ends lost 1 base and 3 bases, in that order; junction bases with no gene match: 4. CDR1 and CDR2 (germline): SGHRS, YFSETQ. The CDR3 is 15 amino acids. The DNA for the CDR3 is TGCGCCAGCAGCTTGAGGGACAGCCACTACAATGAGCAGTTCTTC. It is translated as CASSLRDSHYNEQFF.

This clone was picked up a small number of times. This rearrangement joins TRBV5-1 to TRBJ2-7; 9 bases fit TRBD1. The junction had 7 bases not matched to a gene; V was cut back by 1 base and J by 5 bases. This CDR3 is built from 15 residues. Germline CDR1 SGHRS, CDR2 YFSETQ. The CDR3 loop reads CASSLPGQGFNEQYF. In nucleotides, the CDR3 is TGCGCCAGCAGCTTGCCGGGACAGGGTTTTAACGAGCAGTACTTC.

This clone was seen a single time. This rearrangement joins TRBV2 to TRBJ1-4, with 7 bases that match TRBD1. After removal of 8 bases from V and 3 bases from J, the junction contained 6 bases not matched to a gene. CDR3 length: 14 amino acids. Germline-derived CDR1 and CDR2 are SNHLY and FYNNEI. In nucleotides, the CDR3 is TGTGCCAGCCACTTCGGGACAGCTAATGAAAAACTGTTTTTT. The encoded protein is CASHFGTANEKLFF.

V gene TRBV2 combines with J gene TRBJ1-1, with D possibly TRBD1 on 6 matching bases. The length of the CDR3 is 15 residues. The V end lost 4 bases, the J end lost 0 bases, and 12 bases lay between the germline ends. Germline V gene lookup returns CDR1 SNHLY and CDR2 FYNNEI. This CDR3 reads CASSARDTLNTEAFF. Here the CDR3 DNA reads TGTGCCAGCAGTGCCCGGGACACCTTGAACACTGAAGCTTTCTTT. The full variable domain, with the rest looked up from reference TRBV2 and TRBJ1-1, is EPEVTQTPSHQVTQMGQEVILRCVPISNHLYFYWYRQILGQKVEFLVSFYNNEISEKSEIFDDQFSVERPDGSNFTLKIRSTKLEDSAMYFCASSARDTLNTEAFFGQGTRLTVV.

The rearrangement uses TRBV9 and TRBJ1-4, with D possibly matching TRBD1 (5 bases). Deletions cut 4 bases from V and 6 bases from J, with 16 bases between. Germline V gene lookup returns CDR1 SGDLS and CDR2 YYNGEE. This CDR3 has 15 amino acids. This chain's CDR3 is CASSFGADAHEKLFF. In nucleotides, the CDR3 is TGTGCCAGCAGCTTTGGGGCAGACGCTCATGAAAAACTGTTTTTT.

This clone was seen only once. The chain joins TRBV5-6 to TRBJ2-3; TRBD2 aligns across 8 bases. This CDR3 has 16 amino acids. Germline V gives CDR1 SGHDT, CDR2 YYEEEE. V trimming: 1 base; J trimming: 5 bases; junction bases outside the gene matches: 9. The CDR3 loop is CASSLRGGRLVDTQYF. The CDR3 region has the DNA TGTGCCAGCAGCTTGCGGGGGGGCCGTCTTGTAGATACGCAGTATTTT.

The rearrangement joins TRBV7-2 to TRBJ2-3, with 7 bases aligning to TRBD2. The V gene's germline CDR1 is SGHTA and CDR2 FQGNSA. The CDR3 consists of 16 residues. J was trimmed by 3 bases and V by 1 base; bases with no gene match: 7. DNA for the CDR3: TGTGCCAGCAGCTTAGGTCAAGCGGGGTTGACAGATACGCAGTATTTT. Translating it yields CASSLGQAGLTDTQYF.